This paragraph reports one T cell receptor beta chain. Trimming took 4 bases from V and 2 from J; bases not matched to a gene: 7. From germline, CDR1 is LNHDA and CDR2 SQIVND (reference sequence). CDR3 size: 16 residues. Cohort assignment relied on participant-reported clinical history. The sample originates from a study of blood T cell repertoires in COVID-19. In the authors' methods: Reference gene primer amplification gave estimated nucleated cell counts. The assay was immunoSEQ multiplex PCR, and TCRdb's table has in-frame clones only and misses some. V, J and clone size reflect that table, while D and trimming were determined from the DNA. The table has roughly 200,000 clones, about four fifths seen once; the top ten hold around 2.9%.

The receptor was derived from a woman under 40 who had been exposed to COVID-19. The sample taken for sequencing was PBMCs or T cells enriched from blood (not recorded which). The chain recombines TRBV19 with TRBJ1-4; 7 nucleotides align to TRBD1. Written as DNA, the CDR3 is TGTGCCAGTAGTACCGACAGACAGGGTACTAATGAAAAACTGTTTTTT. Translating gives CASSTDRQGTNEKLFF. Full variable domain (rest looked up from reference TRBV19 and TRBJ1-4): DGGITQSPKYLFRKEGQNVTLSCEQNLNHDAMYWYRQDPGQGLRLIYYSQIVNDFQKGDIAEGYSVSREKKESFPLTVTSAQKNPTAFYLCASSTDRQGTNEKLFFGSGTQLSVL.